This TCR beta chain appears in the sequencing data of a study of shared clonotypes between healthy human individuals. Overall study findings and caveats: Naive subsets usually exceeded memory subsets in estimated richness. Rarefaction revealed incomplete sorted-subset sequencing despite large depth.

This CDR3 has 14 residues. Germline CDR1 is MDHEN and CDR2 is SYDVKM. The trim removed 9 bases at V and 4 bases at J, leaving 9 bases unmatched. None of the donors, who were healthy HIV-negative adults, had recently had acute infections or vaccinations. CD45RA-negative memory and CD45RA+ naive subsets were split from the CD4+ cells. Of note for this clone: Its antigen is not identified.

The method was immunoSEQ multiplex PCR; TCRdb's version includes in-frame clones alone and lacks a portion of them. The table lists around 700,000 clones, around 72% of them singletons, with over 1.5% in the top ten. The sample comprised memory CD4+ T cells sorted from blood. Stated subset: CD45RA-negative fraction. V is TRBV28 and J is TRBJ1-3; 7 bases are shared with TRBD1. The TCR originated in a woman aged 25 to 39 in good health. CDR3 region: CARNNRGSGNTIYF. CDR3 nucleotide sequence: TGTGCCAGAAATAACAGGGGATCGGGAAACACCATATATTTT.